A single TCR beta chain is shown here with its context. Clinical history reported by participants formed the basis on which cohorts were assigned. Participants in the exposed group had met a COVID-19 case in the 2 weeks before joining the study. The sample comes from a study of blood T cell repertoires in COVID-19. About the research overall: Sources were T cells, B-cell-depleted T cells, or PBMCs; the material itself was cDNA or gDNA.

Using immunoSEQ multiplex PCR, the repertoire was profiled, and TCRdb retains in-frame clones only, with some absent. This sample has fewer than 350,000 clones, with 85% found just once. Trimming removed 5 bases from V and 5 bases from J, with 15 bases in between. The germline CDR1 and CDR2 sequences are MNHEY and SMNVEV (reference sequence). The CDR3 consists of 14 residues. Sequenced input: PBMCs or T cells enriched from blood (not recorded which). The receptor was isolated from a woman between 25 and 40 years old who had been exposed to COVID-19. The chain has TRBV27 and TRBJ1-2; D unclear. The CDR3 sequence is CASSLSGYQYGYTF. The DNA for the CDR3 is TGTGCCAGCAGTCTCTCGGGGTACCAATATGGCTACACCTTC.